The rows below give T cell receptor beta chains drawn from one sample of a study of blood T cell repertoires in COVID-19. Produced via immunoSEQ multiplex PCR; TCRdb's table is partial and in-frame only. The sample consists of around 300,000 clones, 88% of them appearing once. The sample taken for sequencing was PBMCs or T cells enriched from blood (not recorded which). The receptors stem from a man younger than 40 who had recovered from COVID-19. Each CDR3 is given with its conserved first and last residue. Fields, in order: J gene, V gene, clone size, CDR3 length, CDR3 protein. The size field is filled for only some rows; it gives once, few, many or a size class.

J gene: TRBJ1-5; V gene: TRBV15; clone size: .; CDR3 length: 16; CDR3 protein: CATSRKEQGALQPQHF
J gene: TRBJ1-1; V gene: TRBV28; clone size: once; CDR3 length: 11; CDR3 protein: CASSFLTEAFF
J gene: TRBJ2-1; V gene: TRBV10-1; clone size: .; CDR3 length: 17; CDR3 protein: CASITPPASGVLAEQFF
J gene: TRBJ1-6; V gene: TRBV2; clone size: once; CDR3 length: 15; CDR3 protein: CASSDRGSYNSPLHF
J gene: TRBJ1-2; V gene: TRBV9; clone size: .; CDR3 length: 15; CDR3 protein: CASSVVGSSFYGYTF
J gene: TRBJ2-2; V gene: TRBV7-2; clone size: .; CDR3 length: 13; CDR3 protein: CASRAGGFGELFF
J gene: TRBJ2-5; V gene: TRBV2; clone size: .; CDR3 length: 15; CDR3 protein: CASTMDRGYQETQYF
J gene: TRBJ1-2; V gene: TRBV4-2; clone size: .; CDR3 length: 13; CDR3 protein: CASSPDTNYGYTF
J gene: TRBJ1-3; V gene: TRBV27; clone size: .; CDR3 length: 15; CDR3 protein: CASSPSPYSGNTIYF
J gene: TRBJ1-2; V gene: TRBV6-5; clone size: .; CDR3 length: 15; CDR3 protein: CASSYSLWARYGYTF
J gene: TRBJ2-3; V gene: TRBV19; clone size: .; CDR3 length: 15; CDR3 protein: CASSTQVPGGDTQYF
J gene: TRBJ2-7; V gene: TRBV7-8; clone size: .; CDR3 length: 15; CDR3 protein: CASSTGLAGAYEQYF
J gene: TRBJ1-1; V gene: TRBV11-3; clone size: .; CDR3 length: 14; CDR3 protein: CASSPGGGNTEAFF
J gene: TRBJ2-2; V gene: TRBV7-8; clone size: .; CDR3 length: 16; CDR3 protein: CASSPREGLNTGELFF
J gene: TRBJ2-1; V gene: TRBV5-6; clone size: .; CDR3 length: 15; CDR3 protein: CASSWGTSGSNEQFF
J gene: TRBJ1-2; V gene: TRBV6-1; clone size: .; CDR3 length: 15; CDR3 protein: CASSEATGAPRGYTF
J gene: TRBJ1-4; V gene: TRBV11-2; clone size: .; CDR3 length: 12; CDR3 protein: CASSLGQEKLFF
J gene: TRBJ1-2; V gene: TRBV27; clone size: .; CDR3 length: 17; CDR3 protein: CASSSFPDRLPFYGYTF
J gene: TRBJ1-6; V gene: TRBV10-1; clone size: .; CDR3 length: 12; CDR3 protein: CASSDRNSPLHF
J gene: TRBJ2-3; V gene: TRBV5-1; clone size: .; CDR3 length: 16; CDR3 protein: CASRAFLAGLEDTQYF
J gene: TRBJ2-5; V gene: TRBV19; clone size: .; CDR3 length: 14; CDR3 protein: CASRLAGAGETQYF
J gene: TRBJ1-2; V gene: TRBV13; clone size: once; CDR3 length: 14; CDR3 protein: CASSLKGANYGYTF
J gene: TRBJ1-1; V gene: TRBV4-1; clone size: .; CDR3 length: 16; CDR3 protein: CASSQVGGGGNTEAFF
J gene: TRBJ2-2; V gene: TRBV7-2; clone size: .; CDR3 length: 15; CDR3 protein: CASSPTGAGTGELFF
J gene: TRBJ1-5; V gene: TRBV4-1; clone size: .; CDR3 length: 14; CDR3 protein: CASSQDRGDQPQHF
J gene: TRBJ1-2; V gene: TRBV9; clone size: .; CDR3 length: 12; CDR3 protein: CASSPSQLGYTF
J gene: TRBJ2-1; V gene: TRBV5-4; clone size: .; CDR3 length: 15; CDR3 protein: CASSRGGTSYNEQFF
J gene: TRBJ1-1; V gene: TRBV4-2; clone size: .; CDR3 length: 15; CDR3 protein: CASSHTGQQNTEAFF
J gene: TRBJ1-1; V gene: TRBV9; clone size: .; CDR3 length: 16; CDR3 protein: CASSAPQGGRETEAFF
J gene: TRBJ1-5; V gene: TRBV28; clone size: .; CDR3 length: 12; CDR3 protein: CASSLENQPQHF
J gene: TRBJ1-3; V gene: TRBV28; clone size: .; CDR3 length: 16; CDR3 protein: CASNSRGVSSGNTIYF
J gene: TRBJ1-5; V gene: TRBV11-2; clone size: .; CDR3 length: 13; CDR3 protein: CASSPWTDQPQHF
J gene: TRBJ1-5; V gene: TRBV20-1; clone size: once; CDR3 length: 13; CDR3 protein: CSASLGGNQPQHF
J gene: TRBJ2-5; V gene: TRBV6-5; clone size: .; CDR3 length: 13; CDR3 protein: CASGRTGQETQYF
J gene: TRBJ2-5; V gene: TRBV6-5; clone size: .; CDR3 length: 14; CDR3 protein: CASNHGLEVETQYF
J gene: TRBJ1-3; V gene: TRBV7-9; clone size: .; CDR3 length: 15; CDR3 protein: CASSLSSGGGNTIYF
J gene: TRBJ2-2; V gene: TRBV6-5; clone size: .; CDR3 length: 15; CDR3 protein: CASRKTGVGTGELFF
J gene: TRBJ2-1; V gene: TRBV7-2; clone size: once; CDR3 length: 16; CDR3 protein: CASSLSASGTYNEQFF
J gene: TRBJ2-5; V gene: TRBV7-9; clone size: .; CDR3 length: 13; CDR3 protein: CASSIDSQETQYF
J gene: TRBJ1-2; V gene: TRBV6-5; clone size: .; CDR3 length: 15; CDR3 protein: CASRRTGRLGYGYTF
J gene: TRBJ2-7; V gene: TRBV6-5; clone size: .; CDR3 length: 15; CDR3 protein: CASGSGGALSYEQYF
J gene: TRBJ2-7; V gene: TRBV7-8; clone size: .; CDR3 length: 15; CDR3 protein: CASSPRGTVSYEQYF
J gene: TRBJ1-1; V gene: TRBV5-5; clone size: .; CDR3 length: 13; CDR3 protein: CASSLLSGEAAFF
J gene: TRBJ2-7; V gene: TRBV10-2; clone size: .; CDR3 length: 15; CDR3 protein: CASSLSGGQAYEQYF
J gene: TRBJ2-4; V gene: TRBV6-6; clone size: .; CDR3 length: 13; CDR3 protein: CASSKRQGDIQYF
J gene: TRBJ2-7; V gene: TRBV7-6; clone size: .; CDR3 length: 15; CDR3 protein: CASSLRQGGSYEQYF
J gene: TRBJ2-7; V gene: TRBV5-6; clone size: .; CDR3 length: 15; CDR3 protein: CASRHYSGNPYEQYF
J gene: TRBJ2-7; V gene: TRBV7-4; clone size: .; CDR3 length: 18; CDR3 protein: CASSFLPLTLGSIDEQYF
J gene: TRBJ1-6; V gene: TRBV6-5; clone size: .; CDR3 length: 15; CDR3 protein: CASSYSWERDSPLHF
J gene: TRBJ2-7; V gene: TRBV5-4; clone size: .; CDR3 length: 15; CDR3 protein: CASSLRVAGDYEQYF
J gene: TRBJ1-2; V gene: TRBV2; clone size: .; CDR3 length: 15; CDR3 protein: CASTMEFRHARGYTF
J gene: TRBJ2-1; V gene: TRBV12-3/TRBV12-4; clone size: .; CDR3 length: 11; CDR3 protein: CASSLRAEQFF
J gene: TRBJ2-1; V gene: TRBV19; clone size: once; CDR3 length: 14; CDR3 protein: CASSHHRALDEQFF
J gene: TRBJ2-2; V gene: TRBV5-4; clone size: .; CDR3 length: 14; CDR3 protein: CASSFDRQTGELFF
J gene: TRBJ2-6; V gene: TRBV6-5; clone size: .; CDR3 length: 15; CDR3 protein: CASTLRRAGANVLTF
J gene: TRBJ2-3; V gene: TRBV5-4; clone size: once; CDR3 length: 15; CDR3 protein: CASSLGGTSLNTQYF
J gene: TRBJ2-1; V gene: TRBV27; clone size: .; CDR3 length: 14; CDR3 protein: CASSLLQGISEQFF
J gene: TRBJ1-4; V gene: TRBV4-1; clone size: .; CDR3 length: 16; CDR3 protein: CASSQVFLMGGEKLFF
J gene: TRBJ1-4; V gene: TRBV3-1/TRBV3-2; clone size: .; CDR3 length: 15; CDR3 protein: CASSQVTGFGEKLFF
J gene: TRBJ2-7; V gene: TRBV27; clone size: .; CDR3 length: 12; CDR3 protein: CASSPGHYEQYF